The clone carrying this TCR beta chain showed up just a few times. Individual cDNA molecules were tagged with unique molecular identifiers, the study reported. MiXCR was run by TCRdb on the 5' RACE reads, yielding one entry per CDR3 protein. The sample carries about 110,000 distinct CDR3 sequences, over 10% recorded once. The data originate from a study of early T cells in non-severe SARS-CoV-2 infection. Between the trimmed V and J ends, which lost 8 bases and 9 bases, there was a span of 16 bases. The CDR3 is 12 amino acids. From germline, CDR1 is MNHNS and CDR2 SASEGT. The sequenced material came from whole blood. The gene calls are TRBV6-1 and TRBJ1-1, with D perhaps TRBD1 (6 bases). This sequence originates from an adult who was a healthcare worker with PCR-confirmed SARS-CoV-2 infection or an uninfected control (not recorded which). As DNA, the CDR3 is TGTGCCAGCGGGGACAAACCGGGGAAAGCTTTCTTT. Translation gives CASGDKPGKAFF.